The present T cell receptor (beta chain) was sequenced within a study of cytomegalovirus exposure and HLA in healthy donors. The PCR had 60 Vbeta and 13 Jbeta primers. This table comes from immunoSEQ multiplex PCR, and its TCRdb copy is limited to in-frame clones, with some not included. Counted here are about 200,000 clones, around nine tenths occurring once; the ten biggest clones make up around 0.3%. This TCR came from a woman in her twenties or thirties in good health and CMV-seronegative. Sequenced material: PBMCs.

CDR3 DNA sequence: TGTGCCAGCAGTCCCCAATTTAACTATGGCTACACCTTC. Its protein product is CASSPQFNYGYTF. The V and J genes are TRBV2 and TRBJ1-2; D is uncertain. In germline, CDR1 is SNHLY, CDR2 FYNNEI. V gave up 5 bases and J gave up 1 base, with 8 bases separating them. The CDR3 has 13 residues.